The 27 T cell receptor beta chains listed next were all sequenced from one sample in a study of patients and donors after allogeneic stem cell transplantation (dated by TCRdb to 2020 to 2021). Receptors were amplified or captured by RT-PCR. Sequencer: NextSeq 550. TCRdb took the public reads, trimmed them with fastp at Q25, ran MiXCR for clone calling and kept in-frame beta chains. Each record represents a unique CDR3 protein, reported with the most common genes and DNA among its rows. This sample lists about 230,000 distinct CDR3 sequences; approximately 14% were detected once. The top ten clones comprise 11% of the sample. The sample was blood, either unsorted or a sorted T cell fraction (not recorded which). The receptors here all came from a human donor who was either an allogeneic HSCT recipient or a stem cell or donor lymphocyte infusion donor (not recorded which). It is not recorded whose cells these are; they may come from a transplant donor.

The genes are TRBV29-1 and TRBJ1-4; D is unclear. Germline CDR1 reads SQVTM; CDR2 reads ANQGSEA. Trimming removed 6 bases from V and 8 bases from J, with 16 bases in between. CDR3 length: 13 residues. DNA of the CDR3: TGCAGCGTCAAATTGCGCTGGGAGGAAAAACTGTTTTTT. This translates into CSVKLRWEEKLFF.

Ten or more counts support this clonotype. J is TRBJ2-3 and V is TRBV12-3 or TRBV12-4; 7 nucleotides align to TRBD1. This CDR3 region has 14 residues. V shed 5 bases and J 5 bases; nucleotides not matched to a gene: 7. The CDR3 DNA reads TGTGCCAGCAGTCCGGGACAGCAGGGAGATACGCAGTATTTT. This codes for CASSPGQQGDTQYF.

This chain connects TRBV6-2 or TRBV6-3 to TRBJ1-2, with D hard to call. CDR1 and CDR2 from the germline V gene are MNHEY and SVGEGT. V was cut by 6 bases and J by 8 bases, with 19 bases left in between. This CDR3 spans 14 amino acids. For the CDR3, the DNA is TGTGCCAGCAGCAACGGCTGGGCGGCGTTCGGCTACACCTTC. It codes for CASSNGWAAFGYTF.

This clonotype occurred a few times. The gene calls are TRBV2 and TRBJ1-4, with 7 bases aligning to TRBD1. V dropped 5 bases and J dropped 8; count of bases not matched to a gene: 11. The CDR3 runs to 15 residues. Per the germline V gene, CDR1 is SNHLY and CDR2 is FYNNEI. Here the CDR3 reads CASSPLGGGTEKLFF. As DNA, the CDR3 is TGTGCCAGCAGTCCGCTGGGAGGGGGCACGGAAAAACTGTTTTTT.

J is TRBJ1-1 and V is TRBV10-3; D is ambiguous. Germline CDR1 is ENHRY and CDR2 is SYGVKD. The CDR3 totals 15 residues. Trimming pared 0 bases from V and 5 bases from J, leaving 13 bases between. The DNA of the CDR3 is TGTGCCATCAGTGAGTCGGGCAGGCTAGGAACTGAAGCTTTCTTT. This codes for CAISESGRLGTEAFF.

This chain uses TRBV5-4 with TRBJ2-1; 7 bases agree with TRBD1. This CDR3 is 15 amino acids long. Germline CDR1 SGHNT, CDR2 YYREEE (reference sequence). Germline trimming cut 4 bases from V and 5 bases from J; bases unmatched to any gene: 9. The CDR3 protein is CASSHRQGLNNEQFF. The DNA for the CDR3 is TGTGCCAGCAGCCATCGACAGGGCCTTAACAATGAGCAGTTCTTC.

The chain joins TRBV7-9 to TRBJ1-1, with D possibly matching TRBD1 (5 bases). There are 14 residues in the CDR3. Germline-derived CDR1 and CDR2 are SEHNR and FQNEAQ (reference sequence). The ends were cut back, 5 bases at V and 0 bases at J, with 10 bases in the middle. The CDR3 is CASSHQQVNTEAFF. The DNA of the CDR3 is TGTGCCAGCAGCCACCAACAGGTGAACACTGAAGCTTTCTTT.

Many counts were recorded for this clonotype. The V and J genes are TRBV5-1 and TRBJ2-5; 11 bases are shared with TRBD2. The CDR3 totals 16 residues. V trimming: 0 bases; J trimming: 10 bases; junction bases outside the gene matches: 11. Germline V gene lookup returns CDR1 SGHRS and CDR2 YFSETQ. CDR3 sequence (DNA): TGCGCCAGCAGCTTGGATACTAGCGGGGGACCTAGGGACCAGTACTTC. Protein sequence: CASSLDTSGGPRDQYF.

The gene calls are TRBV19 and TRBJ1-6, with 8 bases that match TRBD1. The CDR3 covers 14 residues. V was clipped by 6 bases and J by 6 bases; unmatched bases: 4. Germline V lookup: CDR1 LNHDA, CDR2 SQIVND (reference sequence). CDR3 in amino acids: CASSRDRPNSPLHF. In DNA, the CDR3 is TGTGCCAGTAGCCGGGACAGGCCTAATTCACCCCTCCACTTT. The variable domain in full, with the rest retrieved from reference TRBV19 and TRBJ1-6, is DGGITQSPKYLFRKEGQNVTLSCEQNLNHDAMYWYRQDPGQGLRLIYYSQIVNDFQKGDIAEGYSVSREKKESFPLTVTSAQKNPTAFYLCASSRDRPNSPLHFGNGTRLTVT.

In its sample, this clonotype was seen many times. The chain employs TRBV24-1 and TRBJ1-1; tentative D call: TRBD1 (5 bases). From germline, CDR1 is KGHDR and CDR2 SFDVKD. The CDR3 consists of 15 residues. The ends were cut back, 2 bases at V and 8 bases at J, with 17 bases in the middle. Here the CDR3 reads CATSDSGDGQEEAFF. The CDR3 DNA sequence: TGTGCCACCAGTGATTCGGGGGATGGCCAGGAAGAAGCTTTCTTT.

This chain connects TRBV24-1 to TRBJ2-5, with 8 nucleotides matching TRBD2. From germline, CDR1 is KGHDR and CDR2 SFDVKD. This CDR3 spans 13 amino acids. Trimming took 6 bases from V and 7 from J; bases not matched to a gene: 6. This CDR3 is CATSTGGKVTQYF. In nucleotides, the CDR3 is TGTGCCACCAGTACGGGGGGGAAAGTGACCCAGTACTTC.

This clonotype was counted only a few times. The chain employs TRBV28 and TRBJ2-3; D might be TRBD2 (5 bases). In germline, CDR1 is MDHEN, CDR2 SYDVKM. The CDR3 runs to 14 residues. Trimming stripped 8 bases from V and 0 bases from J, with 12 bases between. Here the CDR3 DNA reads TGTGCCAGCGAGGGAACTCTCAGCACAGATACGCAGTATTTT. Its translation: CASEGTLSTDTQYF.

The chain employs TRBV12-3 or TRBV12-4 and TRBJ2-5; tentatively, D is TRBD1 or TRBD2 (6 bases each). The CDR3 sequence is 15 residues long. V was cut by 5 bases and J by 1 base, with 14 bases left in between. The CDR3 sequence: CASSRQGGIQETQYF. Written as DNA, the CDR3 is TGTGCCAGCAGTCGGCAAGGGGGGATCCAAGAGACCCAGTACTTC.

By sample share, this clonotype is medium-sized. This chain connects TRBV29-1 to TRBJ2-1; TRBD2 matches at 11 bases. The germline CDR1 and CDR2 sequences are SQVTM and ANQGSEA. V dropped 4 bases and J dropped 6; count of bases not matched to a gene: 2. This CDR3 spans 13 amino acids. The CDR3 nucleotides read TGCAGCGTTGGACTAGCGGGGACCAATGAGCAGTTCTTC. Its translation is CSVGLAGTNEQFF.

This clonotype was counted ten times or more. V usage is TRBV5-1 and J usage is TRBJ2-3; TRBD2 matches at 7 bases. There are 17 residues in the CDR3. The germline gives CDR1 SGHRS, CDR2 YFSETQ. With V trimmed by 4 bases and J by 2 bases, 13 bases remained unmatched. CDR3 in DNA: TGCGCCAGCAGCCCCGGGGGGACTTCGCCCGTCACAGATACGCAGTATTTT. Protein: CASSPGGTSPVTDTQYF.

This clonotype was observed many times. This chain connects TRBV4-1 to TRBJ2-3, with TRBD2 matching 7 bases. The CDR3 contains 14 residues. After removal of 6 bases from V and 4 bases from J, the junction contained 7 bases not matched to a gene. Germline-derived CDR1 and CDR2 are MGHRA and YSYEKL. CDR3 in amino acids: CASRTTSSADTQYF. For the CDR3, the DNA is TGCGCCAGCAGGACGACTAGCAGTGCAGATACGCAGTATTTT.

This clonotype appeared a few times. V is TRBV10-3 and J is TRBJ1-1; TRBD1 might be the D (6 bases). The CDR3 length is 12 residues. The V end was cut by 11 bases, the J end by 6 bases, with 16 bases between. Germline loops: CDR1 ENHRY, CDR2 SYGVKD. CDR3 sequence: CAAAGDRSEAFF. The CDR3 DNA reads as TGTGCCGCGGCAGGGGATCGTTCTGAAGCTTTCTTT.

This CDR3 reads CASSSGLAGLDTQYF. In DNA form, the CDR3 reads TGTGCCAGCAGCTCTGGACTAGCGGGACTAGATACGCAGTATTTT. The rearrangement links TRBV5-4 to TRBJ2-3, with TRBD2 matching over 12 bases. Trimming cost V 3 bases and J 5 bases; bases outside gene matches: 4. The germline V gene has CDR1 SGHNT and CDR2 YYREEE (reference sequence). The CDR3 contains 15 residues.

The table lists this clonotype with many counts. The chain recombines TRBV14 with TRBJ2-1; D is unclear. The CDR3 is 11 amino acids. Between the trimmed V and J ends, which lost 3 bases and 8 bases, there was a span of 5 bases. Germline V gene lookup returns CDR1 SGHDN and CDR2 FVKESK. The CDR3 region is CASSQLHEQFF. The CDR3 DNA is TGTGCCAGCAGCCAGTTACATGAGCAGTTCTTC.

This clonotype was recorded many times. The chain recombines TRBV18 with TRBJ2-7; 7 nucleotides line up with TRBD1. CDR3 length equals 15 residues. V gave up 3 bases and J gave up 1 base; unmatched junction bases: 6. Germline V gives CDR1 KGHSH, CDR2 LQKENI. In DNA, the CDR3 is TGTGCCAGCTCACCTTTAGACAGGGTATCCTACGAGCAGTACTTC. Translating gives CASSPLDRVSYEQYF.

The chain has TRBV20-1 and TRBJ2-1; 9 bases map to TRBD2. The junction had 12 bases not matched to a gene; V was cut back by 6 bases and J by 3 bases. This CDR3 comprises 16 residues. Germline V CDR1 and CDR2: DFQATT, SNEGSKA (reference sequence). CDR3 nucleotide sequence: TGCAGTGCCCTCAGGACAGCGGGAGGTTTCTACAATGAGCAGTTCTTC. Residues: CSALRTAGGFYNEQFF.

This clonotype has at least ten counts. J is TRBJ1-1 and V is TRBV27, with 8 nucleotides matching TRBD1. The CDR3 runs 16 residues. Germline V gives CDR1 MNHEY, CDR2 SMNVEV (reference sequence). V was pared by 4 bases and J by 3 bases, with 10 bases of the junction left unmatched. The CDR3 coding sequence is TGTGCCAGCAGTTACGTTTCCAGGGGGCGGGACACTGAAGCTTTCTTT. Its translation is CASSYVSRGRDTEAFF.

The table lists this clonotype with a few counts. The CDR3 here is CASRTWRNEKLFF. The CDR3 DNA reads TGTGCCAGCAGAACCTGGCGTAATGAAAAACTGTTTTTT. The gene calls are TRBV12-3 or TRBV12-4 and TRBJ1-4; D is ambiguous. This CDR3 has 13 amino acids. V dropped 6 bases and J dropped 4 bases, with 9 bases sitting between them.

This clonotype was counted ten times or more. The CDR3 loop reads CASSLTGRSNTGELFF. The CDR3 nucleotides read TGCGCCAGCAGCCTGACCGGGAGGAGCAACACCGGGGAGCTGTTTTTT. V is TRBV5-1 and J is TRBJ2-2, with TRBD2 identical over 7 bases. This CDR3 has 16 residues. Germline loops: CDR1 SGHRS, CDR2 YFSETQ. Trimming took 4 bases from V and 2 from J; bases not matched to a gene: 8.

This clonotype has only a few counts. The CDR3 protein is CASSPRQVVGETQYF. The CDR3, as DNA: TGTGCCAGCAGCCCACGACAGGTAGTGGGAGAGACCCAGTACTTC. The chain is built from TRBV11-3 and TRBJ2-5; tentative D call: TRBD1 (6 bases). The CDR3 runs 15 residues. V gave up 5 bases and J gave up 4 bases, with 17 bases separating them. Germline V CDR1 and CDR2: SGHNT, YENEEA.

Many counts were recorded for this clonotype. The chain combines TRBV11-1 with TRBJ2-1, with TRBD2 matching 13 bases. CDR3 length: 20 residues. Germline CDR1 reads SGHAT; CDR2 reads FQDESV (reference sequence). The ends lost 6 bases at V and 0 bases at J; junction bases unmatched: 14. CDR3 bases: TGTGCCAGCAGGCAACCTAAGGGACTAGCGGGGCCAAGCTCCTACAATGAGCAGTTCTTC. Its translation: CASRQPKGLAGPSSYNEQFF.

This clonotype was observed a handful of times. The V call is TRBV6-1, the J call TRBJ2-3; D perhaps matches TRBD2 (6 bases). Germline V lookup: CDR1 MNHNS, CDR2 SASEGT. This CDR3 is built from 15 residues. Trimming pared 2 bases from V and 4 bases from J, leaving 13 bases between. The CDR3 is CASSEILASSDTQYF. CDR3 in DNA: TGTGCCAGCAGTGAAATACTAGCTTCCTCAGATACGCAGTATTTT.